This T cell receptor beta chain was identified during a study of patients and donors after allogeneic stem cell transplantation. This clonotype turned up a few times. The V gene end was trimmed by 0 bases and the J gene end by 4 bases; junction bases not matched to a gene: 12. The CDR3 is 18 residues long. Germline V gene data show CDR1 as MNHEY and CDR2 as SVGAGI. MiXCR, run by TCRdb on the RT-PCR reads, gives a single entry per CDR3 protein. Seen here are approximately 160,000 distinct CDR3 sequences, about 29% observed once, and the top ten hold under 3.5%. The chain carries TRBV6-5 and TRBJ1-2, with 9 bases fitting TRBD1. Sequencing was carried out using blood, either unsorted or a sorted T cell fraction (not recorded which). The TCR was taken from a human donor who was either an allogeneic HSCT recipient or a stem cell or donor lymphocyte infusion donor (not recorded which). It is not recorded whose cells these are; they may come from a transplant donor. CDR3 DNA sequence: TGTGCCAGCAGTTACTCAGGGACAGGGAGGGTATCGAGCTATGGCTACACCTTC. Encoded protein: CASSYSGTGRVSSYGYTF.